This T cell receptor beta chain came from a study of CD8+ T cells in alopecia areata. The length of the CDR3 is 15 residues. Germline V gives CDR1 SQVTM, CDR2 ANQGSEA. Unmatched junction bases numbered 3, after V lost 4 bases and J lost 0 bases. With regard to this clone: The same CDR3 is also encoded by other DNA sequences in this sample.

Reverse transcription of extracted RNA yielded cDNA, which provided the sequencing template. The data were produced by immunoSEQ multiplex PCR, yet TCRdb's version contains in-frame clones alone and is incomplete. Here the sample spans roughly 250,000 clones, roughly two thirds being singletons. This receptor was obtained from a human donor with alopecia areata. The chain joins TRBV29-1 to TRBJ2-3, with TRBD2 matching over 11 bases. This specimen was CD4+ T cells sorted from blood, taken at week 0. CDR3 coding DNA: TGCAGCGTTGGACTAGCGGGGAGTAGCACAGATACGCAGTATTTT. Its translation: CSVGLAGSSTDTQYF.